The clone carrying this TCR beta chain is medium-sized (0.01 to 0.1%) within its sample. This sample stems from a study of sequential checkpoint blockade in melanoma. Germline V CDR1 and CDR2: MNHGY, SAAAGT. This CDR3 contains 15 residues. Germline trimming cut 5 bases from V and 2 bases from J; bases unmatched to any gene: 4. The protocol was immunoSEQ multiplex PCR, while the TCRdb copy is restricted to in-frame clones and leaves out a portion. The sample contains under 4,000 clones, approximately 20% of which appear only once. Treatment of the sample: randomized to nivolumab then ipilimumab (arm A) or the reverse (arm B).

The sequences come from tumor tissue (inferred from file names), collected from a patient given nivolumab and ipilimumab in sequence. This TCR derives from a human donor with melanoma. The V and J genes are TRBV6-8 and TRBJ2-3, with 10 bases identical to TRBD2. The CDR3 is CASSDGTSDTDTQYF. DNA for the CDR3: TGTGCCAGCAGTGACGGGACTAGCGACACAGATACGCAGTATTTT.